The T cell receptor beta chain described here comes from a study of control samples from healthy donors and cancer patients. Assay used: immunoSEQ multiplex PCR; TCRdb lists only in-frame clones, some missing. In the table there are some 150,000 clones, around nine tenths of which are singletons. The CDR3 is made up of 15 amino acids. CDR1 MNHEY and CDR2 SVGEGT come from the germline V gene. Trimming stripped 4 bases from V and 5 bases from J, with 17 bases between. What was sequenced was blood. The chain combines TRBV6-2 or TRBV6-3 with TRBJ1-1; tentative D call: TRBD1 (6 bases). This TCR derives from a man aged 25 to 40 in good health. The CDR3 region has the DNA TGTGCCAGCAGTTCCCAACTACAGGGTCGAACTGAAGCTTTCTTT. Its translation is CASSSQLQGRTEAFF.